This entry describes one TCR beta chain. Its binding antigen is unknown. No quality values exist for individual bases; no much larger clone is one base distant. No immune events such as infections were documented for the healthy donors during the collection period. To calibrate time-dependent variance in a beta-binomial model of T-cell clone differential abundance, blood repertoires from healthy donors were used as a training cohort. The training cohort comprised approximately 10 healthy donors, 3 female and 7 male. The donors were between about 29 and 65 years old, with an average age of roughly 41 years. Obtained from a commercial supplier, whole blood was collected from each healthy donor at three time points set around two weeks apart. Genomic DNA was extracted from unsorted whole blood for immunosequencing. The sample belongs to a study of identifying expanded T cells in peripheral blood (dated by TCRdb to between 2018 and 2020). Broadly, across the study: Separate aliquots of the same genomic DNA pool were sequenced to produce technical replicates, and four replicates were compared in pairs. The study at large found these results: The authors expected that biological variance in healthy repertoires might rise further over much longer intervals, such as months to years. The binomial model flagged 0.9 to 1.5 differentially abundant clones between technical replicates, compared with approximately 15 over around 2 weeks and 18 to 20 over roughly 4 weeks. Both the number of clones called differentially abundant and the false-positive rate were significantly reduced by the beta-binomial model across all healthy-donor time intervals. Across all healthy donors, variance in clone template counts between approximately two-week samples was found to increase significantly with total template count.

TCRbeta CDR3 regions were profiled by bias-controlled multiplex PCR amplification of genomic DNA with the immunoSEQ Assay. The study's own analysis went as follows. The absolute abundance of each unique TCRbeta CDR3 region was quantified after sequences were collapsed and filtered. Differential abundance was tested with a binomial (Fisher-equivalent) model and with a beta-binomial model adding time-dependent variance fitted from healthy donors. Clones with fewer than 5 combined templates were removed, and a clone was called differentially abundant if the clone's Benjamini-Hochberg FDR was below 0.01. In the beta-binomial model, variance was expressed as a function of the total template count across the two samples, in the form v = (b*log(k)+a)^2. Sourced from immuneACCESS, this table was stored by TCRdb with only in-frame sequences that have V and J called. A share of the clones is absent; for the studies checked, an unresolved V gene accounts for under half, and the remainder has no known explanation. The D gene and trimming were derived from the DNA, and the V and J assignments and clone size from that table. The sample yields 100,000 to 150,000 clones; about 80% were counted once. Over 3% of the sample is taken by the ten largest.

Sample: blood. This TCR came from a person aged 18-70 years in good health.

DNA sequence: TGCGCCAGCAGCCCATCAGCGGAAGAGACCCAGTACTTC. Its translation reads: CASSPSAEETQYF. The chain couples TRBV5-1 to TRBJ2-5; TRBD2 might be the D gene, on 5 matching bases. The CDR3 runs 13 amino acids, cysteine and phenylalanine included. The only DNA kept is the CDR3, 39 bases in frame from the first base. From a lookup of the germline V gene, CDR1 and CDR2 are SGHRS and YFSETQ. V is shortened by 4 bases, J by 3 bases, and the region joining them spans 10 bases.